The clone carrying this TCR beta chain was recorded a few times. The germline V gene has CDR1 LGHDT and CDR2 YNNKEL (reference sequence). The V and J ends lost 0 bases and 4 bases, in that order; junction bases with no gene match: 6. The CDR3 is made up of 16 amino acids. The sample is drawn from a study of blood T cell repertoires in COVID-19. Study context: The cDNA or gDNA used as material had been derived from T cells, B-cell-depleted T cells, or PBMCs.

How the authors handled the data: By means of reference gene primer amplification, nucleated cell counts were estimated. Clones were read by immunoSEQ multiplex PCR, and TCRdb kept only the in-frame ones, dropping some. V and J calls and clone size come straight from that table; D and trimming were deduced from the DNA. This table holds roughly 390,000 clones, about 85% found once. This sequence originates from a woman between 18 and 29 years old with acute or convalescent COVID-19. The chain carries TRBV3-1 (or the pseudogene TRBV3-2) and TRBJ2-5; 9 nucleotides line up with TRBD1. Sequenced sample: peripheral blood. The CDR3 loop reads CASSQEQGTGRETQYF. In DNA form, the CDR3 reads TGTGCCAGCAGCCAAGAACAAGGGACAGGGAGAGAGACCCAGTACTTC.